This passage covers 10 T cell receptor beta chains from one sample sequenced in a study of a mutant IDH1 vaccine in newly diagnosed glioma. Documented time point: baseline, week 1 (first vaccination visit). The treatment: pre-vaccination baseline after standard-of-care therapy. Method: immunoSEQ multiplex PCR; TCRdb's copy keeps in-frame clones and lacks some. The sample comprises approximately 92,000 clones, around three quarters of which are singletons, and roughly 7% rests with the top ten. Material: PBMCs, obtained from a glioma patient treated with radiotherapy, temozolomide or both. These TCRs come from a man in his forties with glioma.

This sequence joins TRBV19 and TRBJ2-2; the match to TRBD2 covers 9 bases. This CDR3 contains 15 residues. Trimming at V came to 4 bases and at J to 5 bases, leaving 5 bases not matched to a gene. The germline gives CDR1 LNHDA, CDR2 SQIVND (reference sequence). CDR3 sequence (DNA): TGTGCCAGTAGTAGCGGGGGGGCCCGTACCGGGGAGCTGTTTTTT. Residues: CASSSGGARTGELFF.

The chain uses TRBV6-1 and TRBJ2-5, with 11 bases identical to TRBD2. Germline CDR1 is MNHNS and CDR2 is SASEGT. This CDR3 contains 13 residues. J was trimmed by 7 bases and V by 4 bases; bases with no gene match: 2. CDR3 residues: CASSAGTSGTQYF. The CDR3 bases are TGTGCCAGCAGTGCCGGGACTAGCGGGACCCAGTACTTC.

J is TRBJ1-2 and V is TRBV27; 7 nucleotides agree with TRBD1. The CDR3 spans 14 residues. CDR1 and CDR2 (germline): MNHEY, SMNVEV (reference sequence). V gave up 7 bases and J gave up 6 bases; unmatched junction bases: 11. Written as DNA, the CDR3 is TGTGCCAGCACCGACTCGACAGGGCAGCATGGCTACACCTTC. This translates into CASTDSTGQHGYTF.

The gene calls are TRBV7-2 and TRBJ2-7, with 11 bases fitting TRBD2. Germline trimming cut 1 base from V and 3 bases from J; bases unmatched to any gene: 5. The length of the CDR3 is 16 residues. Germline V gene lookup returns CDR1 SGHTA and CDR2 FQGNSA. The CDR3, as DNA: TGTGCCAGCAGCTTAGTGTCTCTAGCGGGAGGCTACGAGCAGTACTTC. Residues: CASSLVSLAGGYEQYF.

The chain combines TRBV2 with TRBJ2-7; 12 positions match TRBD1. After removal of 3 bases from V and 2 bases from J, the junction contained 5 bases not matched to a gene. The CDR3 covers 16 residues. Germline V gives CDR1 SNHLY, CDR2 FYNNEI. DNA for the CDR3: TGTGCCAGCAGTGAGTGGGGACAGGGGGCAACCTACGAGCAGTACTTC. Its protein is CASSEWGQGATYEQYF. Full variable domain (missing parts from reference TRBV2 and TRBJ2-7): EPEVTQTPSHQVTQMGQEVILRCVPISNHLYFYWYRQILGQKVEFLVSFYNNEISEKSEIFDDQFSVERPDGSNFTLKIRSTKLEDSAMYFCASSEWGQGATYEQYFGPGTRLTVT.

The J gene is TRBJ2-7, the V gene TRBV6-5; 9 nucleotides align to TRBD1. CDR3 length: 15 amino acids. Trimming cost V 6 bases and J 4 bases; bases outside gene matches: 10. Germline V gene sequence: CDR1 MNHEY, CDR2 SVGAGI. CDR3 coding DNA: TGTGCCAGCAGCGACATAACAGGGGGCTTGTACGAGCAGTACTTC. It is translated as CASSDITGGLYEQYF.

CDR3 nucleotide sequence: TGTGCCAGCTCCCAAAGTTTGAACACTGAAGCTTTCTTT. Translated: CASSQSLNTEAFF. The chain is built from TRBV6-5 and TRBJ1-1; D is uncertain. V was trimmed by 8 bases and J by 0 bases, leaving 10 bases between them. Germline V gene sequence: CDR1 MNHEY, CDR2 SVGAGI. The CDR3 has 13 amino acids.

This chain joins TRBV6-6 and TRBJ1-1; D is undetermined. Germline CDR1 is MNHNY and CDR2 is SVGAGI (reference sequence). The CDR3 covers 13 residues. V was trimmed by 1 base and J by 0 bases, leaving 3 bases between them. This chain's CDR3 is CASSYLMNTEAFF. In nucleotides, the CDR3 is TGTGCCAGCAGTTACTTAATGAACACTGAAGCTTTCTTT.

The CDR3 DNA sequence: TGCGCCAGCAACAGAGGACTAGCGGGAGGGTTAGATACGCAGTATTTT. Protein sequence: CASNRGLAGGLDTQYF. The chain combines TRBV5-1 with TRBJ2-3, with 15 nucleotides matching TRBD2. V was pared by 6 bases and J by 5 bases, with 7 bases of the junction left unmatched. Germline CDR1 is SGHRS and CDR2 is YFSETQ. This CDR3 is 16 amino acids long. Together with reference TRBV5-1 and TRBJ2-3, the CDR3 gives the full variable domain: KAGVTQTPRYLIKTRGQQVTLSCSPISGHRSVSWYQQTPGQGLQFLFEYFSETQRNKGNFPGRFSGRQFSNSRSEMNVSTLELGDSALYLCASNRGLAGGLDTQYFGPGTRLTVL.

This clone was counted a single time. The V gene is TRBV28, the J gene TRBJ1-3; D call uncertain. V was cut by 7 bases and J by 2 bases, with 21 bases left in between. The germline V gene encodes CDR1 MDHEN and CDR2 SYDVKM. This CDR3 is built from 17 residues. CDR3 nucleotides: TGTGCCAGCACCGCTCTCGGCTTGGGAGGTCCTGGAAACACCATATATTTT. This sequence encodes CASTALGLGGPGNTIYF.